What follows are 26 T cell receptor beta chains derived from one specimen sequenced in a study of beta chain features in type 1 diabetes. All of the isolated RNA was reverse transcribed, so expressed TCRB transcripts were sequenced. Here immunoSEQ multiplex PCR was the method, and the copy in TCRdb shows in-frame clones only, minus some. The table shows 150,000 to 180,000 clones, with 8.5% to 14% occurring only once. The sample taken for sequencing was central memory CD4+ T cells from blood. The receptors come from a man between 18 and 29 years old in good health.

This chain connects TRBV9 to TRBJ2-1; tentatively, D is TRBD2 (7 bases). V lost 3 bases, J lost 7 bases, and 17 bases lay in between. Germline assignment: CDR1 SGDLS and CDR2 YYNGEE. The length of the CDR3 is 15 residues. CDR3 amino acids: CASSGRGGQRNEQFF. For the CDR3, the DNA is TGTGCCAGCAGCGGGAGGGGGGGCCAAAGGAATGAGCAGTTCTTC.

There are many counts of this clone. This specimen includes other DNA sequences encoding the same CDR3. CDR3 sequence reads: CSVSRMNTEAFF. DNA for the CDR3: TGCAGCGTATCTCGCATGAACACTGAAGCTTTCTTT. The chain links TRBV29-1 to TRBJ1-1; D gene ambiguous. Per the germline V gene, CDR1 is SQVTM and CDR2 is ANQGSEA. Trimming removed 6 bases at V and 0 bases at J, with 8 bases between. CDR3 length equals 12 residues.

This clone came up a few times. The chain links TRBV10-3 to TRBJ1-2; a weak D match, TRBD1 (6 bases). V was trimmed by 6 bases and J by 2 bases, leaving 10 bases between them. The CDR3 is made up of 13 amino acids. Germline assignment: CDR1 ENHRY and CDR2 SYGVKD. The CDR3 protein is CAISSGTNYGYTF. The DNA for the CDR3 is TGTGCCATCAGCAGCGGGACAAACTATGGCTACACCTTC.

This clone was detected a few times. The chain uses TRBV19 and TRBJ2-2, with a tentative D call TRBD1 (5 bases). The CDR3 runs 15 residues. V was cut by 3 bases and J by 3 bases, with 11 bases left in between. Germline V gene lookup returns CDR1 LNHDA and CDR2 SQIVND (reference sequence). For the CDR3, the DNA is TGTGCCAGTAGTATTCTACAGGCTTACACCGGGGAGCTGTTTTTT. Translating gives CASSILQAYTGELFF.

The V gene is TRBV9, the J gene TRBJ2-1; TRBD1 matches 7 bases. CDR3 size: 13 residues. Trimming removed 4 bases from V and 4 bases from J; junction bases left unmatched: 2. Germline V lookup: CDR1 SGDLS, CDR2 YYNGEE. The DNA of the CDR3 is TGTGCCAGCAGCCCAGGGGGATACAATGAGCAGTTCTTC. It encodes CASSPGGYNEQFF.

V usage is TRBV19 and J usage is TRBJ2-3, with 11 bases matching TRBD2. CDR3 length: 15 amino acids. The germline V gene has CDR1 LNHDA and CDR2 SQIVND (reference sequence). V lost 6 bases and J lost 3; bases outside the gene matches: 5. CDR3 loop: CASSPGLAVTDTQYF. The DNA for the CDR3 is TGTGCCAGTAGCCCGGGACTAGCGGTAACAGATACGCAGTATTTT.

This clone has only a few counts. The chain is built from TRBV6-5 and TRBJ2-7; D is uncertain. V was shortened by 8 bases and J by 0 bases, with 2 bases between the two germline ends. The germline V gene has CDR1 MNHEY and CDR2 SVGAGI. The CDR3 loop spans 10 amino acids. This CDR3 is CASLSYEQYF. The CDR3 coding sequence is TGTGCCAGCCTCTCCTACGAGCAGTACTTC.

The chain uses TRBV5-6 and TRBJ2-5; 9 bases agree with TRBD2. J lost 1 base, V lost 3 bases, and 4 bases had no gene match. This CDR3 is 15 amino acids long. Germline V gene lookup returns CDR1 SGHDT and CDR2 YYEEEE. The DNA of the CDR3 is TGTGCCAGCAGCTCTATACTAGCGGGCCAAGAGACCCAGTACTTC. Its protein product is CASSSILAGQETQYF. Full variable domain (rest looked up from reference TRBV5-6 and TRBJ2-5): DAGVTQSPTHLIKTRGQQVTLRCSPKSGHDTVSWYQQALGQGPQFIFQYYEEEERQRGNFPDRFSGHQFPNYSSELNVNALLLGDSALYLCASSSILAGQETQYFGPGTRLLVL.

The chain joins TRBV2 to TRBJ2-5, with 11 positions matching TRBD2. The CDR3 covers 17 residues. CDR1 is SNHLY, CDR2 FYNNEI, per germline. V was clipped by 4 bases and J by 1 base; unmatched bases: 8. The CDR3 bases are TGTGCCAGCAGTGGGCTAGCGGGGGGCAACCCCCAAGAGACCCAGTACTTC. Its protein product is CASSGLAGGNPQETQYF.

This clone was found a few times. The chain couples TRBV4-1 to TRBJ1-5, with D perhaps matching TRBD1 (5 bases). Germline V gives CDR1 MGHRA, CDR2 YSYEKL. Trimming left V 4 bases short and J 4 bases short, with 26 bases between. The CDR3 runs 19 residues. The chain's CDR3 is CASSPRSGITATDNQPQHF. For the CDR3, the DNA is TGCGCCAGCAGCCCAAGATCAGGGATAACGGCGACTGATAATCAGCCCCAGCATTTT.

The chain joins TRBV6-5 to TRBJ2-5; D tentatively reads TRBD1 or TRBD2 (5 bases each). Trimming removed 6 bases at V and 12 bases at J, with 20 bases between. CDR1 is MNHEY, CDR2 SVGAGI, per germline. CDR3 length: 13 residues. CDR3 sequence reads: CASRAYQYQGEYF. In DNA, the CDR3 is TGTGCCAGCAGAGCATATCAGTACCAGGGAGAGTACTTC.

The CDR3 region has the DNA TGTGCCAGCAGCGGACCGGGAGACTCGCATCGCACAGATACGCAGTATTTT. Translation gives CASSGPGDSHRTDTQYF. The rearrangement joins TRBV11-1 to TRBJ2-3, with a weak D call TRBD2 (6 bases). V lost 5 bases to trimming and J lost 1 base, with 19 bases between them. CDR3 length equals 17 residues. From germline, CDR1 is SGHAT and CDR2 FQDESV (reference sequence).

The table lists this clone with many counts. The genes are TRBV11-2 and TRBJ2-3, with 8 nucleotides matching TRBD2. Per the germline V gene, CDR1 is SGHAT and CDR2 is FQNNGV. The CDR3 is made up of 18 amino acids. The ends lost 5 bases at V and 5 bases at J; junction bases unmatched: 18. CDR3 sequence: CASSPYGGLAEPRDTQYF. The CDR3 bases are TGTGCCAGCAGCCCCTACGGAGGACTAGCCGAGCCAAGAGATACGCAGTATTTT.

The V and J genes are TRBV5-4 and TRBJ1-6; tentative D call: TRBD1 (6 bases). The V end lost 4 bases, the J end lost 7 bases, and 12 bases lay between the germline ends. Germline assignment: CDR1 SGHNT and CDR2 YYREEE (reference sequence). The CDR3 is 14 residues long. The CDR3 coding sequence is TGTGCCAGCAGCACAGACAGGTGGAATTCACCCCTCCACTTT. It specifies CASSTDRWNSPLHF.

Only a few counts were recorded for this clone. This chain links TRBV7-2 with TRBJ1-1; 10 bases map to TRBD1. CDR3 length: 15 amino acids. CDR1 is SGHTA and CDR2 is FQGNSA in the germline V gene. Germline trimming cut 5 bases from V and 4 bases from J; bases unmatched to any gene: 7. The CDR3 loop reads CASSQWTGGGTEAFF. CDR3 bases: TGTGCCAGCAGCCAATGGACAGGGGGTGGCACTGAAGCTTTCTTT.

The chain links TRBV2 to TRBJ2-2; 7 positions agree with TRBD2. The CDR3 runs 16 residues. Looked up from germline, CDR1 is SNHLY and CDR2 is FYNNEI. The J segment lost 5 bases and the V segment lost 6 bases, leaving 12 bases of the junction unmatched. CDR3 bases: TGTGCCAGCAGAACGCTTCCTAGCGGTAAAACCGGGGAGCTGTTTTTT. This translates into CASRTLPSGKTGELFF.

This clone was picked up a small number of times. The rearrangement uses TRBV6-5 and TRBJ2-4; perhaps TRBD1 as D (5 bases). The CDR3 contains 13 residues. Trimming left V 6 bases short and J 1 base short, with 7 bases between. Germline CDR1 and CDR2: MNHEY and SVGAGI. CDR3 coding DNA: TGTGCCAGCAGCCCAGGGGCCAAAAACATTCAGTACTTC. Protein product: CASSPGAKNIQYF.

This clone was found a few times. This chain links TRBV7-2 with TRBJ2-3, with 8 bases that match TRBD2. The junction had 5 bases not matched to a gene; V was cut back by 5 bases and J by 1 base. Looked up from germline, CDR1 is SGHTA and CDR2 is FQGNSA. The length of the CDR3 is 15 residues. The CDR3 DNA reads TGTGCCAGCAGCCAGCGGGAGCGGGGCACAGATACGCAGTATTTT. Translating gives CASSQRERGTDTQYF.

The J gene is TRBJ1-2, the V gene TRBV29-1; possible D gene TRBD1, 6 bases. From germline, CDR1 is SQVTM and CDR2 ANQGSEA. The CDR3 runs 14 residues. V dropped 3 bases and J dropped 1 base, with 12 bases sitting between them. CDR3 loop: CSVESRQDNYGYTF. CDR3 in DNA: TGCAGCGTTGAGTCCCGACAGGATAACTATGGCTACACCTTC.

This chain connects TRBV14 to TRBJ2-1; D is perhaps TRBD1 or TRBD2 (5 bases each). V shed 4 bases and J shed 2 bases, with 18 bases lying between them. Germline V CDR1 and CDR2: SGHDN, FVKESK. The CDR3 contains 17 residues. The CDR3 sequence is CASSRGTFSRAYNEQFF. CDR3 DNA: TGTGCCAGCAGCCGAGGGACCTTCAGCAGGGCCTACAATGAGCAGTTCTTC.

The genes are TRBV29-1 and TRBJ2-3, with 11 positions matching TRBD1. Germline CDR1 is SQVTM and CDR2 is ANQGSEA. The CDR3 has 14 residues. The V gene end was trimmed by 7 bases and the J gene end by 8 bases; junction bases not matched to a gene: 11. DNA of the CDR3: TGCAGCGCCAGGACAGGGGGCGCTTTGGGTACGCAGTATTTT. Translated: CSARTGGALGTQYF.

The chain employs TRBV18 and TRBJ2-5; perhaps TRBD2 as D (6 bases). The CDR3 sequence is 16 residues long. V was trimmed by 0 bases and J by 5 bases, leaving 16 bases between them. The V gene's germline CDR1 is KGHSH and CDR2 LQKENI. CDR3 loop: CASSPPRLQAGETQYF. The CDR3 DNA sequence: TGTGCCAGCTCACCACCGAGGTTACAGGCGGGGGAGACCCAGTACTTC.

The V call is TRBV6-5, the J call TRBJ1-4; D not resolved. Trimming pared 4 bases from V and 7 bases from J, leaving 13 bases between. Germline CDR1 MNHEY, CDR2 SVGAGI. The CDR3 runs to 14 residues. The CDR3 here is CASSSDYGFEKLFF. The CDR3, as DNA: TGTGCCAGCAGTTCGGACTATGGGTTTGAAAAACTGTTTTTT.

There are a few counts of this clone. The chain uses TRBV5-1 and TRBJ2-3, with D perhaps TRBD1 (5 bases). This CDR3 is 15 amino acids long. Germline CDR1 is SGHRS and CDR2 is YFSETQ. V was cut by 3 bases and J by 3 bases, with 14 bases left in between. CDR3 DNA: TGCGCCAGCAGCTCTAAAGGCGGACAAACAGATACGCAGTATTTT. Residues: CASSSKGGQTDTQYF.

The V call is TRBV5-5, the J call TRBJ2-1; 7 positions match TRBD1. Germline V gene lookup returns CDR1 SGHKS and CDR2 YYEKEE (reference sequence). Trimming at V came to 4 bases and at J to 2 bases, leaving 6 bases not matched to a gene. This CDR3 has 15 residues. Here the CDR3 reads CASSLRQGAYNEQFF. For the CDR3, the DNA is TGTGCCAGCAGCCTGAGGCAGGGGGCCTACAATGAGCAGTTCTTC.

The J gene is TRBJ2-1, the V gene TRBV18; D not resolved. The germline V gene has CDR1 KGHSH and CDR2 LQKENI. The CDR3 sequence is 13 residues long. The ends were cut back, 3 bases at V and 5 bases at J, with 8 bases in the middle. This CDR3 reads CASSPMKDNEQFF. The CDR3 DNA follows: TGTGCCAGCTCACCCATGAAGGACAATGAGCAGTTCTTC.